This is a list of T cell receptor beta chains from one sample in a study of cytomegalovirus exposure and HLA in healthy donors. Assay used: immunoSEQ multiplex PCR; TCRdb lists only in-frame clones, some missing. The sample includes around 190,000 clones, 86% seen only once; the top ten take more than 5.5%. Input material: PBMCs. The origin of the receptors is a man aged 25 to 40 in good health and CMV-seropositive. Both conserved end residues are part of each CDR3. The D gene is left open where the match is weak. Not all rows give a size; the values are once, few, many and, for expanded clones, a class.

NA	TRBJ2-1	TRBV5-5	NA	CASAKGAVSEQFF	TGTGCCAGCGCAAAGGGTGCAGTCAGTGAGCAGTTCTTC
NA	TRBJ2-7	TRBV19	NA	CASSIGQGSSYEQYF	TGTGCCAGTAGTATAGGGCAGGGGAGCTCCTACGAGCAGTACTTC
TRBD1	TRBJ2-7	TRBV19	few	CASSDRGTSYEQYF	TGTGCCAGTAGTGACAGGGGGACCTCCTACGAGCAGTACTTC
NA	TRBJ1-5	TRBV2	NA	CASRLGYQPQHF	TGTGCCAGCCGCCTTGGGTATCAGCCCCAGCATTTT
NA	TRBJ2-5	TRBV9	NA	CASSAGMGETQYF	TGTGCCAGCAGCGCGGGTATGGGGGAGACCCAGTACTTC
NA	TRBJ1-1	TRBV6-1	NA	CASGGRPLNTEAFF	TGTGCCAGCGGGGGCCGCCCCTTGAACACTGAAGCTTTCTTT
NA	TRBJ2-1	TRBV5-4	few	CASSLNEARRNEQFF	TGTGCCAGCAGCTTAAATGAGGCTAGACGTAATGAGCAGTTCTTC
TRBD2	TRBJ2-5	TRBV28	NA	CASSASGRGQETQYF	TGTGCCAGCAGTGCTAGCGGGAGGGGCCAAGAGACCCAGTACTTC
TRBD2	TRBJ2-7	TRBV7-3	NA	CASSFSSGGYEQYF	TGTGCCAGCAGCTTTTCTAGCGGTGGCTACGAGCAGTACTTC
TRBD1	TRBJ2-1	TRBV7-7	NA	CASSPQTGGYNEQFF	TGTGCTAGCAGCCCCCAGACAGGGGGATACAATGAGCAGTTCTTC
NA	TRBJ1-1	TRBV6-5	NA	CASSLNRLADTEAFF	TGTGCCAGCAGTCTAAATCGCCTGGCGGACACTGAAGCTTTCTTT
TRBD1	TRBJ2-2	TRBV15	NA	CATSRDSRTGSAGELFF	TGTGCCACCAGCAGAGATTCCCGGACAGGGTCAGCCGGGGAGCTGTTTTTT
TRBD1	TRBJ1-5	TRBV13	NA	CASSEGQINQPQHF	TGTGCCAGCAGCGAGGGACAGATCAATCAGCCCCAGCATTTT
TRBD1	TRBJ2-2	TRBV2	NA	CASREGQGYIGELFF	TGTGCCAGCAGAGAAGGACAGGGGTATATCGGGGAGCTGTTTTTT
NA	TRBJ2-7	TRBV27	NA	CASSLKDRAYEQYF	TGTGCCAGCAGTTTAAAAGACAGAGCCTACGAGCAGTACTTC
TRBD1	TRBJ1-5	TRBV18	NA	CASSNRQGDRQPQHF	TGTGCCAGCTCAAATAGACAGGGCGATCGTCAGCCCCAGCATTTT
NA	TRBJ1-1	TRBV5-1	NA	CASSTGLNTEAFF	TGCGCCAGCAGCACAGGACTGAACACTGAAGCTTTCTTT
TRBD1	TRBJ1-3	TRBV7-8	NA	CASSSRQGAGGNTIYF	TGTGCCAGCAGCTCCAGACAGGGGGCTGGCGGAAACACCATATATTTT
TRBD2	TRBJ2-3	TRBV9	NA	CASSASAGSTDTQYF	TGTGCCAGCAGCGCCTCAGCGGGGAGCACAGATACGCAGTATTTT
TRBD2	TRBJ2-7	TRBV28	NA	CASKPGLGSYEQYF	TGTGCCAGCAAGCCGGGACTAGGAAGCTACGAACAGTACTTC
TRBD1	TRBJ2-1	TRBV28	NA	CASRTGYNEQFF	TGTGCCAGCAGGACAGGGTACAATGAGCAGTTCTTC
NA	TRBJ1-3	TRBV28	NA	CASSFRRNTIYF	TGTGCCAGCAGTTTTCGGCGAAACACCATATATTTT
NA	TRBJ2-7	TRBV28	NA	CASSPSRLPREQYF	TGTGCCAGCAGTCCCAGCCGACTCCCGCGGGAGCAGTACTTC
TRBD2	TRBJ2-7	TRBV7-2	NA	CASSHRTSGSSYEQYF	TGTGCCAGCAGCCACCGGACTAGCGGGTCGAGCTACGAGCAGTACTTC
NA	TRBJ2-2	TRBV18	NA	CASFAGPGELFF	TGTGCCAGCTTCGCAGGTCCCGGGGAGCTGTTTTTT
TRBD2	TRBJ2-5	TRBV5-1	NA	CASSLAGGETQYF	TGCGCCAGCAGCTTGGCGGGGGGAGAGACCCAGTACTTC
NA	TRBJ2-7	TRBV29-1	NA	CSVVVGSSHEQYF	TGCAGCGTTGTAGTCGGGAGCAGCCACGAGCAGTACTTC
NA	TRBJ1-1	TRBV29-1	NA	CSVASGPGTEAFF	TGCAGCGTTGCTTCGGGGCCCGGAACTGAAGCTTTCTTT
NA	TRBJ2-4	TRBV7-5	NA	CARSLTRIAKNIQYF	TGTGCCAGAAGCCTCACTAGAATAGCCAAAAACATTCAGTACTTC
TRBD2	TRBJ2-3	TRBV4-1	NA	CASSQEGLAGGGDTQYF	TGCGCCAGCAGCCAGGAGGGACTAGCGGGAGGGGGAGATACGCAGTATTTT
TRBD1	TRBJ1-6	TRBV30	few	CAWMGQGVALHF	TGTGCCTGGATGGGACAGGGGGTGGCCCTCCACTTT
TRBD1	TRBJ2-1	TRBV7-6	NA	CASSLGQYNEQFF	TGTGCCAGCAGCTTGGGACAGTACAATGAGCAGTTCTTC
NA	TRBJ2-2	TRBV6-5	NA	CASSYSFYGELFF	TGTGCCAGCAGTTACTCGTTCTACGGGGAGCTGTTTTTT
NA	TRBJ2-7	TRBV7-2	NA	CASSSEQGSTYEQYF	TGTGCCAGCAGCTCTGAACAGGGCTCAACTTACGAGCAGTACTTC
NA	TRBJ1-2	TRBV15	NA	CATSRERAAWGYTF	TGTGCCACCAGCAGAGAGCGGGCGGCTTGGGGCTACACCTTC
NA	TRBJ2-1	TRBV19	NA	CASSHSIRGGEQFF	TGTGCCAGTAGTCATTCTATTCGGGGTGGGGAGCAGTTCTTC
NA	TRBJ1-5	TRBV6-1	NA	CASSERGTYQPQHF	TGTGCCAGCAGTGAGCGGGGTACGTATCAGCCCCAGCATTTT
TRBD2	TRBJ2-2	TRBV19	NA	CASSSRTSPGELFF	TGTGCCAGTAGTTCCAGGACTAGCCCCGGGGAGCTGTTTTTT
NA	TRBJ1-2	TRBV7-9	NA	CASSLDPRGNYGYTF	TGTGCCAGCAGCTTAGACCCTCGGGGGAACTATGGCTACACCTTC
NA	TRBJ2-5	TRBV5-4	NA	CASSSPGPLVTQYF	TGTGCCAGCAGCTCGCCGGGCCCGCTAGTGACCCAGTACTTC
NA	TRBJ1-2	TRBV11-3	few	CASSQGTAGGYTF	TGTGCCAGCAGCCAGGGGACCGCGGGTGGCTACACCTTC
NA	TRBJ1-5	TRBV9	NA	CASSAQGLDQPQHF	TGTGCCAGCAGCGCGCAGGGTTTGGATCAGCCCCAGCATTTT
NA	TRBJ2-7	TRBV13	NA	CASSQGDTTYEQYF	TGTGCCAGCAGCCAAGGGGACACAACCTACGAGCAGTACTTC
TRBD2	TRBJ2-1	TRBV7-6	NA	CASSSGLAGPWDEQFF	TGTGCCAGCAGCTCGGGCCTAGCGGGGCCCTGGGATGAGCAGTTCTTC
NA	TRBJ1-6	TRBV30	NA	CAWSPDPGVPLHF	TGTGCCTGGAGTCCGGACCCGGGGGTACCCCTCCACTTT
NA	TRBJ2-7	TRBV14	NA	CASSVRTGFGEQYF	TGTGCCAGCAGCGTCCGGACTGGATTCGGCGAGCAGTACTTC
TRBD2	TRBJ2-2	TRBV6-6	once	CASSDSGSGTGELFF	TGTGCCAGCAGTGATAGCGGGTCGGGCACCGGGGAGCTGTTTTTT
NA	TRBJ2-7	TRBV11-1	NA	CASSSDYYEQYF	TGTGCCAGCAGCTCGGACTACTACGAGCAGTACTTC
TRBD1	TRBJ2-7	TRBV9	NA	CASSVTGTASYEQYF	TGTGCCAGCAGCGTAACTGGGACAGCATCCTACGAGCAGTACTTC
TRBD2	TRBJ2-5	TRBV15	NA	CATSPGLAGAHQETQYF	TGTGCCACCAGCCCGGGACTAGCGGGGGCCCACCAAGAGACCCAGTACTTC
NA	TRBJ2-5	TRBV29-1	NA	CSVETQYF	TGCAGCGTGGAGACCCAGTACTTC
NA	TRBJ1-5	TRBV5-1	NA	CASSLAPDSNQPQHF	TGCGCCAGCAGCTTAGCCCCTGATTCCAATCAGCCCCAGCATTTT
NA	TRBJ1-2	TRBV4-3	NA	CASSQDVANGYGYTF	TGCGCCAGCAGCCAAGACGTCGCAAACGGGTATGGCTACACCTTC